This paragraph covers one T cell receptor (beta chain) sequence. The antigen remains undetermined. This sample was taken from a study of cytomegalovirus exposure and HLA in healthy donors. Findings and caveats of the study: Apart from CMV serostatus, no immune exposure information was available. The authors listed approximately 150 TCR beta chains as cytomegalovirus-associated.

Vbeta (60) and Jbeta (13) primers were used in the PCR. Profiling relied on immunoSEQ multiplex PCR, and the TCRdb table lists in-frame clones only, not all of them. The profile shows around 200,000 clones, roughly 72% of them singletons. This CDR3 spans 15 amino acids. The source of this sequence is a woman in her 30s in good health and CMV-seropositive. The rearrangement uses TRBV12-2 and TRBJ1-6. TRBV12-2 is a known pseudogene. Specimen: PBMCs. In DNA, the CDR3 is TGTGCAAGTCGTCATACGGTTAGCGGATATTCACCCCTCCACTTT. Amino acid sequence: CASRHTVSGYSPLHF.